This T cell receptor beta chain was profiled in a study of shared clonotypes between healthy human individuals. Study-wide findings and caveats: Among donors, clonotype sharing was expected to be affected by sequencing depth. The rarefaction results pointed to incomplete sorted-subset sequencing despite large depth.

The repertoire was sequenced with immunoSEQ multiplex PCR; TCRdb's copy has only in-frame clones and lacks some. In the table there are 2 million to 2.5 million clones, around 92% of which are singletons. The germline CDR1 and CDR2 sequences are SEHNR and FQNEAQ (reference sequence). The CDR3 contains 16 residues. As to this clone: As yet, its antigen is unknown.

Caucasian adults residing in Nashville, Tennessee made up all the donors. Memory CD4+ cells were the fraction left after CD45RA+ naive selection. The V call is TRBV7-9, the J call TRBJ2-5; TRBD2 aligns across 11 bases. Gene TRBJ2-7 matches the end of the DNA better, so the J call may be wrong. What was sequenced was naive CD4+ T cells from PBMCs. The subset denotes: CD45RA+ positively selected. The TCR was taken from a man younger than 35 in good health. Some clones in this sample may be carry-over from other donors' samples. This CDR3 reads CASSFSTSGSISEQYF. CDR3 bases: TGTGCCAGCAGCTTCTCCACTAGCGGGAGTATTAGCGAGCAGTACTTC.